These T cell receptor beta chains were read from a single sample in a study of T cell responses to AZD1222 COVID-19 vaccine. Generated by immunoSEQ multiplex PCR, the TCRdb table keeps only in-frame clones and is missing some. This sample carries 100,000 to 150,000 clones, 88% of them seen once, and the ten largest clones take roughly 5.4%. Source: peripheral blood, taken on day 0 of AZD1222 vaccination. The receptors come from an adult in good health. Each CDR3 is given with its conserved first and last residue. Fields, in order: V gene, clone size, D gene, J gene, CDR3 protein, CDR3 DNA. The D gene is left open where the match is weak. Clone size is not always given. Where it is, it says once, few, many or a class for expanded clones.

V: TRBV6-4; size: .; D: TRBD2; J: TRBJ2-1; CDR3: CASSVLAGVNEQFF; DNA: TGTGCCAGCAGTGTGCTAGCGGGAGTCAATGAGCAGTTCTTC
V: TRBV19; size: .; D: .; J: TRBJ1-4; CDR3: CASSIDAGVTTNEKLFF; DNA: TGTGCCAGTAGTATAGATGCAGGTGTTACAACTAATGAAAAACTGTTTTTT
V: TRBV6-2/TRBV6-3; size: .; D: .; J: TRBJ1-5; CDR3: CASSYSGSGNQPQHF; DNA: TGTGCCAGCAGTTACTCTGGGTCCGGAAATCAGCCCCAGCATTTT
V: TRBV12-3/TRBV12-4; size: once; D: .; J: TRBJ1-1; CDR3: CASSFLEDTEAFF; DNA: TGTGCCAGCAGTTTTCTTGAGGACACTGAAGCTTTCTTT
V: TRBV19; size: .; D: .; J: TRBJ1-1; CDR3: CASSTHPTTRTPRSEAFF; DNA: TGTGCCAGTAGTACACACCCGACAACCCGAACTCCTAGGTCTGAAGCTTTCTTT
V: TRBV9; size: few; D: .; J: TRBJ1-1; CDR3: CASSLQGRNTEAFF; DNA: TGTGCCAGCAGCCTCCAGGGCAGGAACACTGAAGCTTTCTTT
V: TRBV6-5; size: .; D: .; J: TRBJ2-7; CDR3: CASLSSGAATYEQYF; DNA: TGTGCCAGCCTCTCCTCCGGGGCGGCTACCTACGAGCAGTACTTC
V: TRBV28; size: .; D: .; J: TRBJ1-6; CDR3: CASSSPNNSPLHF; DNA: TGTGCCAGCAGTTCGCCCAATAATTCACCCCTCCACTTT
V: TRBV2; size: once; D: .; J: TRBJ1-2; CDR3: CASSEQGRGYRSGYTF; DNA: TGTGCCAGCAGTGAGCAGGGACGGGGGTATAGGAGTGGCTACACCTTC
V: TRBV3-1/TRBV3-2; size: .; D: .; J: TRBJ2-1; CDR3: CATERQSDYEQFF; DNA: TGTGCAACCGAACGCCAGAGCGACTATGAGCAGTTCTTC
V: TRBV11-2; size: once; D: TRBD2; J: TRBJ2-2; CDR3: CASSLELGTSGGVTGELFF; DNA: TGTGCCAGCAGCTTAGAACTTGGGACTAGCGGGGGGGTCACCGGGGAGCTGTTTTTT
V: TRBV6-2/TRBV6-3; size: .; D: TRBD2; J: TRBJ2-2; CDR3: CASSFTTSGGHGRIHGELFF; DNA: TGTGCCAGCAGTTTCACGACTAGCGGGGGGCACGGCAGGATACACGGGGAGCTGTTTTTT
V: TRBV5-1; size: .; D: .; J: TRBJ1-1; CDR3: CASSLYNENTEAFF; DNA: TGCGCCAGCAGCTTGTACAACGAGAACACTGAAGCTTTCTTT
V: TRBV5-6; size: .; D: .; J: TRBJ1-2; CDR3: CASRIMLIRGYTF; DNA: TGTGCCAGCAGGATAATGTTGATTCGGGGCTACACCTTC
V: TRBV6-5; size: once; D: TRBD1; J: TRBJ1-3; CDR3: CASSQLQGAGNTIYF; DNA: TGTGCCAGCAGTCAATTACAGGGGGCTGGAAACACCATATATTTT
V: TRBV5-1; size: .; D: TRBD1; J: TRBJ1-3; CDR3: CASSLQGASSGNTIYF; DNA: TGCGCCAGCAGCCTTCAGGGGGCCTCCTCTGGAAACACCATATATTTT
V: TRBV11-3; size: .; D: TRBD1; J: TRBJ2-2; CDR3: CASSPRTGSTGELFF; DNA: TGTGCCAGCAGCCCCAGGACAGGTAGCACCGGGGAGCTGTTTTTT
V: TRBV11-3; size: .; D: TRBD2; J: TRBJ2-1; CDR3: CASSPRTSGGAYHEQFF; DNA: TGTGCCAGCAGCCCCCGCACTAGCGGGGGGGCCTACCATGAGCAGTTCTTC
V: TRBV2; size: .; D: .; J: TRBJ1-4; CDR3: CASRTTTAKKLFF; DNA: TGTGCCAGCAGAACTACGACAGCTAAAAAACTGTTTTTT
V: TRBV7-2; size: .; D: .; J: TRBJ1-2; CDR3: CASSPSRTNYGYTF; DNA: TGTGCCAGCAGCCCCAGCAGGACGAACTATGGCTACACCTTC
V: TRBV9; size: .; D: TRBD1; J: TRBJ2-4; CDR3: CASSMTGGENIQYF; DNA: TGTGCCAGCAGCATGACAGGGGGCGAGAACATTCAGTACTTC
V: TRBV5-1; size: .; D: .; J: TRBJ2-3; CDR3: CASSLRVSTDTQYF; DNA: TGCGCCAGCAGCTTGCGCGTCAGCACAGATACGCAGTATTTT
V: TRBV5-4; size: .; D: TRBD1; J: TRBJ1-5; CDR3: CASSLDRGNQPQHF; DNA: TGTGCCAGCAGCCTGGACAGGGGCAATCAGCCCCAGCATTTT
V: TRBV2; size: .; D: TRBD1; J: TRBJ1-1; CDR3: CASRGTGGMGTEAFF; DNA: TGTGCCAGCAGGGGGACAGGGGGCATGGGCACTGAAGCTTTCTTT
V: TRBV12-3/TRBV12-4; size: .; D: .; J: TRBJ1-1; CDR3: CASSPRDTEAFF; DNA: TGTGCCAGCAGTCCCCGGGACACTGAAGCTTTCTTT
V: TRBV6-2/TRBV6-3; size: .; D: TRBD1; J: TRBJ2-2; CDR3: CASSPRDRRVTSNTGELFF; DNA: TGTGCCAGCAGCCCCCGGGACAGGAGGGTAACATCGAACACCGGGGAGCTGTTTTTT
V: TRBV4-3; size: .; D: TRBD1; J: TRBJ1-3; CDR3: CASSQWTGGNTIYF; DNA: TGCGCCAGCAGCCAGTGGACAGGAGGAAACACCATATATTTT
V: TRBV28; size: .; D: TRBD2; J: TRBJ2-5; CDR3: CASRDRDYRGETQYF; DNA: TGTGCCAGCAGGGACCGGGACTATCGAGGGGAGACCCAGTACTTC
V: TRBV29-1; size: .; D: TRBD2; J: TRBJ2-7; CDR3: CSARSLSRAGEDF; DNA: TGCAGCGCCCGGTCCTTGTCGAGAGCGGGGGAGGACTTC
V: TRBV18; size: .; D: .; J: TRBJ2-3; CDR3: CASSLSAGTTDTQYF; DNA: TGTGCCAGCTCACTCTCAGCCGGGACCACAGATACGCAGTATTTT
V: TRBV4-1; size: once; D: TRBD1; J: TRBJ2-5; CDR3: CASSRLDQGEETQYF; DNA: TGCGCCAGCAGCCGCCTTGATCAGGGGGAAGAGACCCAGTACTTC
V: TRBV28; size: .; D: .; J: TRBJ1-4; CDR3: CASSFGEGRNEKLFF; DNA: .
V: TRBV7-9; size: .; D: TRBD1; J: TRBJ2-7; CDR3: CASSSGGGILHEQYF; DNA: TGTGCCAGCAGTTCAGGGGGCGGGATACTCCACGAGCAGTACTTC
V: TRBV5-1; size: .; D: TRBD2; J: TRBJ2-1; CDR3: CASSLGAGAGARSYNEQFF; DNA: TGCGCCAGCAGCTTGGGAGCGGGGGCGGGAGCCCGCTCCTACAATGAGCAGTTCTTC
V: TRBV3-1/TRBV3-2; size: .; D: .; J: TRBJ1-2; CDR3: CASSQDHDSYVYGYTF; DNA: TGTGCCAGCAGCCAAGATCATGACAGCTATGTCTATGGCTACACCTTC
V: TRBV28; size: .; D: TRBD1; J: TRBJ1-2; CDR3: CASSPGGYGYTF; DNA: TGTGCCAGCAGTCCAGGGGGGTATGGCTACACCTTC
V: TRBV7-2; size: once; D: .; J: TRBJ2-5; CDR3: CASSLWPGYGQETQYF; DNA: TGTGCCAGCAGCTTATGGCCGGGTTATGGGCAAGAGACCCAGTACTTC